The clone carrying this TCR beta chain was found many times. The CDR3 consists of 13 residues. After removal of 7 bases from V and 5 bases from J, the junction contained 4 bases not matched to a gene. Germline loops: CDR1 KGHDR, CDR2 SFDVKD. TCRdb re-analysed the PCR reads in MiXCR, keeping a single row per CDR3 protein. This sample has roughly 81,000 distinct CDR3 sequences, with approximately 52% found just once. This sample is drawn from a study of CDR3 diversity in severe acne. The sequenced sample consisted of blood. This chain connects TRBV24-1 to TRBJ2-5; TRBD1 matches 9 bases. The sequence derives from a male donor in good health, serving as a control. The CDR3 sequence is CATSGTGWETQYF. DNA of the CDR3: TGTGCCACCAGCGGGACAGGGTGGGAGACCCAGTACTTC.